Sequencing of this T cell receptor beta chain was carried out in a study of vaccination effects on CD4 cells after COVID-19. TCRdb keeps only in-frame clones here, not all; method: immunoSEQ multiplex PCR. The sample holds 75,000 or so clones, roughly 80% seen once. The CDR3 is 14 amino acids. Trimming pared 1 base from V and 6 bases from J, leaving 11 bases between. Per the germline V gene, CDR1 is SGHRS and CDR2 is YFSETQ. With the ViraFEST assay, the study expanded antigen-specific CD4+ T cells using viral peptide pools, then sequenced them. Isolating CD4+ T cells followed 9 to 11 days of culture. Either the mRNA-1273 or the BNT162b2 vaccine was given to participants as two doses. A remark on this clone: The antigen is not known.

The V call is TRBV5-1, the J call TRBJ2-1, with a possible D match to TRBD1 (5 bases). The receptor comes from a human donor who received a COVID-19 vaccine. The source material was CD4+ T cells from PBMCs cultured with HCoV-OC43 spike peptides, sampled after COVID-19 vaccination. Subset given: HCoV-OC43 spike overlapping peptide pool stimulation. The CDR3 DNA sequence: TGCGCCAGCAGCTTGCTGACAGTAGGCAATGAGCAGTTCTTC. Translated: CASSLLTVGNEQFF.